Presented here are 27 T cell receptor beta chains from one specimen sequenced in a study of blood T cell repertoires in COVID-19. Data came from immunoSEQ multiplex PCR; TCRdb stores just in-frame clones and leaves some out. Among 130,000 to 150,000 clones listed, about 83% were seen once. The material sequenced was PBMCs or T cells enriched from blood (not recorded which). These receptors were taken from a woman aged 45-65 years who had been exposed to COVID-19.

In its sample, this clone was seen a few times. The CDR3 DNA sequence: TGTGCCAGCAGCCAAGAGAGGCTGGGGAGCTCCTATAATTCACCCCTCCACTTT. It translates to CASSQERLGSSYNSPLHF. The rearrangement joins TRBV3-1 (or the pseudogene TRBV3-2) to TRBJ1-6; D unresolved. Trimming took 0 bases from V and 0 from J, leaving 12 bases between them. The CDR3 is 18 residues long. CDR1 LGHDT and CDR2 YNNKEL come from the germline V gene (reference sequence).

The chain uses TRBV21-1 and TRBJ1-6. TRBV21-1 is described as a pseudogene. The CDR3 loop spans 19 amino acids. The CDR3 DNA sequence: TGTGCCAGCAGCAAAGAGGGAATAGGCGGGGGACATACCGATTCACCCCTCCACTTT. Translating gives CASSKEGIGGGHTDSPLHF.

The chain employs TRBV10-3 and TRBJ2-1; 10 bases are shared with TRBD2. This CDR3 has 15 residues. After removal of 6 bases from V and 5 bases from J, the junction contained 7 bases not matched to a gene. CDR1 is ENHRY, CDR2 SYGVKD, per germline. The CDR3 protein is CAIRPTSGVDNEQFF. CDR3 DNA: TGTGCCATCAGACCCACTAGCGGGGTCGACAATGAGCAGTTCTTC.

The chain uses TRBV5-1 and TRBJ1-4; possible D gene TRBD1, 5 bases. CDR3 length: 15 amino acids. Per germline, CDR1 SGHRS and CDR2 YFSETQ. V lost 0 bases and J lost 3, with 9 bases in between. This chain's CDR3 is CASSLEARANEKLFF. DNA for the CDR3: TGCGCCAGCAGCTTGGAGGCCAGGGCTAATGAAAAACTGTTTTTT.

This chain uses TRBV10-3 with TRBJ2-2; 13 nucleotides agree with TRBD2. CDR1 and CDR2 from the germline V gene are ENHRY and SYGVKD. V lost 6 bases and J lost 6; bases outside the gene matches: 13. There are 18 residues in the CDR3. The CDR3 region has the DNA TGTGCCATCAGCCCAACCACTAGCGGGAGGGCCCAGGCCGGGGAGCTGTTTTTT. Translated, it gives CAISPTTSGRAQAGELFF.

The rearrangement joins TRBV5-1 to TRBJ2-1; 11 nucleotides line up with TRBD2. The CDR3 runs 16 residues. Trimming took 0 bases from V and 4 from J; bases not matched to a gene: 3. CDR1 and CDR2 from the germline V gene are SGHRS and YFSETQ. CDR3 nucleotides: TGCGCCAGCAGCTTGGCTCTAGCGGGGGGATACAATGAGCAGTTCTTC. It translates to CASSLALAGGYNEQFF.

The V gene is TRBV19, the J gene TRBJ2-1; 7 bases align to TRBD2. Per germline, CDR1 LNHDA and CDR2 SQIVND (reference sequence). V was clipped by 5 bases and J by 2 bases; unmatched bases: 9. The CDR3 loop spans 16 amino acids. The DNA for the CDR3 is TGTGCCAGTAGTTTAACTAGGCGGGGGACCTACAATGAGCAGTTCTTC. Protein product: CASSLTRRGTYNEQFF.

The V gene is TRBV12-3 or TRBV12-4, the J gene TRBJ2-1; 8 nucleotides align to TRBD2. The CDR3 has 13 amino acids. The J segment lost 10 bases and the V segment lost 6 bases, leaving 8 bases of the junction unmatched. Here the CDR3 reads CASSREAGDEQFF. DNA for the CDR3: TGTGCCAGCAGCCGCGAAGCGGGAGACGAGCAGTTCTTC.

This chain connects TRBV29-1 to TRBJ2-7, with TRBD2 matching over 8 bases. The CDR3 totals 13 residues. Trimming at V came to 4 bases and at J to 3 bases, leaving 5 bases not matched to a gene. CDR1 is SQVTM, CDR2 ANQGSEA, per germline. CDR3 DNA sequence: TGCAGCGTTGGAACTAGCGGAATCTACGAGCAGTACTTC. Amino acid sequence: CSVGTSGIYEQYF.

This chain connects TRBV6-5 to TRBJ1-1; unclear D gene. Germline values: CDR1 MNHEY, CDR2 SVGAGI. V lost 6 bases and J 0 bases, leaving 14 bases between the germline ends. There are 15 residues in the CDR3. The CDR3 reads CASRRAGNLNTEAFF. DNA of the CDR3: TGTGCCAGCAGGAGGGCTGGCAATTTGAACACTGAAGCTTTCTTT.

The chain recombines TRBV12-3 or TRBV12-4 with TRBJ1-3; unclear D gene. Trimming shortened V by 6 bases and J by 8 bases, and 8 bases separated the two germline ends. The CDR3 sequence is 11 residues long. The DNA of the CDR3 is TGTGCCAGCAGCCCCTATGACACCATATATTTT. Residues: CASSPYDTIYF.

The chain has TRBV5-6 and TRBJ1-4, with 8 bases identical to TRBD1. From germline, CDR1 is SGHDT and CDR2 YYEEEE. This CDR3 region has 15 residues. The ends lost 4 bases at V and 10 bases at J; junction bases unmatched: 12. The CDR3 nucleotides read TGTGCCAGCAGCGCCTCCGGGACAGGCTCCGGAAAACTGTTTTTT. As protein: CASSASGTGSGKLFF.

The rearrangement links TRBV7-9 to TRBJ2-3; 7 nucleotides agree with TRBD2. The germline V gene encodes CDR1 SEHNR and CDR2 FQNEAQ (reference sequence). The V segment lost 6 bases and the J segment 2 bases; nucleotides outside the gene matches: 11. The CDR3 spans 16 residues. CDR3 protein: CASRPMGGTTTDTQYF. CDR3 coding DNA: TGTGCCAGCAGACCCATGGGGGGGACCACCACAGATACGCAGTATTTT.

The CDR3 protein is CASSRTGLNTGELFF. Written as DNA, the CDR3 is TGTGCCAGCAGTAGGACAGGGTTGAACACCGGGGAGCTGTTTTTT. The chain recombines TRBV6-5 with TRBJ2-2, with TRBD1 matching 8 bases. The CDR3 covers 15 residues. The ends lost 5 bases at V and 1 base at J; junction bases unmatched: 3. In germline, CDR1 is MNHEY, CDR2 SVGAGI.

This sequence joins TRBV27 and TRBJ2-1; unclear D gene. The CDR3 covers 14 residues. Trimming removed 6 bases at V and 0 bases at J, with 9 bases between. Germline loops: CDR1 MNHEY, CDR2 SMNVEV (reference sequence). CDR3 sequence (DNA): TGTGCCAGCAGGACCGGCGGCTCCTACAATGAGCAGTTCTTC. Its protein product is CASRTGGSYNEQFF.

The genes are TRBV4-3 and TRBJ2-1; 14 bases are shared with TRBD2. CDR3 length: 16 amino acids. Germline CDR1 is LGHNA and CDR2 is YSLEER. V dropped 3 bases and J dropped 4; count of bases not matched to a gene: 2. The chain's CDR3 is CASSQRLAGGYNEQFF. The CDR3 nucleotides are TGCGCCAGCAGCCAGAGACTAGCGGGAGGGTACAATGAGCAGTTCTTC.

This chain links TRBV5-4 with TRBJ2-5; maybe TRBD2 (5 bases). This CDR3 comprises 13 residues. Germline V gene data show CDR1 as SGHNT and CDR2 as YYREEE (reference sequence). Trimming cost V 4 bases and J 5 bases, with 12 bases left between them. The CDR3 here is CASSARVPETQYF. For the CDR3, the DNA is TGTGCCAGCAGCGCGAGGGTCCCGGAGACCCAGTACTTC. The variable domain in full, completed from reference TRBV5-4 and TRBJ2-5, reads ETGVTQSPTHLIKTRGQQVTLRCSSQSGHNTVSWYQQALGQGPQFIFQYYREEENGRGNFPPRFSGLQFPNYSSELNVNALELDDSALYLCASSARVPETQYFGPGTRLLVL.

The chain carries TRBV7-2 and TRBJ2-1; TRBD1 matches at 7 bases. V shed 6 bases and J 2 bases; nucleotides not matched to a gene: 7. The CDR3 extends over 15 amino acids. The germline CDR1 and CDR2 sequences are SGHTA and FQGNSA. The CDR3 here is CASSQDRAAYNEQFF. DNA of the CDR3: TGTGCCAGCAGTCAAGACAGGGCGGCCTACAATGAGCAGTTCTTC.

The chain carries TRBV4-3 and TRBJ2-3, with a tentative D call TRBD1 (5 bases). This CDR3 comprises 13 residues. The V gene's germline CDR1 is LGHNA and CDR2 YSLEER. V dropped 1 base and J dropped 8 bases, with 10 bases sitting between them. The CDR3 nucleotides read TGCGCCAGCAGCCAAGGGCCGCAGGGTACGCAGTATTTT. It is translated as CASSQGPQGTQYF.

The chain links TRBV7-9 to TRBJ2-1; the match to TRBD1 covers 9 bases. Germline CDR1 reads SEHNR; CDR2 reads FQNEAQ (reference sequence). The CDR3 is made up of 14 amino acids. V gave up 5 bases and J gave up 8 bases; unmatched junction bases: 7. The CDR3 region has the DNA TGTGCCAGCAGCGACGGGACAGGGTGGGATGAGCAGTTCTTC. Encoded protein: CASSDGTGWDEQFF.

This clone appeared once. The V gene is TRBV19, the J gene TRBJ1-3; D gene uncertain. The V end was cut by 1 base, the J end by 6 bases, with 7 bases between. The CDR3 totals 13 residues. Germline CDR1 is LNHDA and CDR2 is SQIVND (reference sequence). Here the CDR3 reads CASSIGGLNTIYF. CDR3 nucleotide sequence: TGTGCCAGTAGTATAGGCGGGCTAAACACCATATATTTT.

This clone was seen only a few times. The CDR3 sequence: CASSAGKTVNTGELFF. The CDR3 coding sequence is TGTGCCAGCAGCGCAGGAAAGACGGTAAACACCGGGGAGCTGTTTTTT. The chain combines TRBV9 with TRBJ2-2, with D unresolved. The CDR3 sequence is 16 residues long. Germline V gene data show CDR1 as SGDLS and CDR2 as YYNGEE. V dropped 3 bases and J dropped 2 bases, with 14 bases sitting between them. The full variable domain, rest sourced from reference TRBV9 and TRBJ2-2, is DSGVTQTPKHLITATGQRVTLRCSPRSGDLSVYWYQQSLDQGLQFLIQYYNGEERAKGNILERFSAQQFPDLHSELNLSSLELGDSALYFCASSAGKTVNTGELFFGEGSRLTVL.

V gene TRBV7-2 combines with J gene TRBJ1-2; 7 bases align to TRBD1. This CDR3 region has 14 residues. After removal of 0 bases from V and 5 bases from J, the junction contained 3 bases not matched to a gene. Germline loops: CDR1 SGHTA, CDR2 FQGNSA. CDR3 nucleotides: TGTGCCAGCAGCTTAGCCCCGGGACAGTATGGCTACACCTTC. Protein product: CASSLAPGQYGYTF.

The gene calls are TRBV25-1 and TRBJ1-1, with 8 bases matching TRBD1. Trimming at V came to 3 bases and at J to 11 bases, leaving 11 bases not matched to a gene. This CDR3 contains 14 residues. CDR1 is MGHDK and CDR2 is SYGVNS in the germline V gene. CDR3 amino acids: CASSDPSDRVGAFF. As DNA, the CDR3 is TGTGCCAGCAGTGACCCATCGGACAGGGTTGGGGCTTTCTTT. Full variable domain (outside the CDR3, taken from reference TRBV25-1 and TRBJ1-1): EADIYQTPRYLVIGTGKKITLECSQTMGHDKMYWYQQDPGMELHLIHYSYGVNSTEKGDLSSESTVSRIRTEHFPLTLESARPSHTSQYLCASSDPSDRVGAFFGQGTRLTVV.

The rearrangement links TRBV5-4 to TRBJ2-1; D call uncertain. The CDR3 has 14 residues. V gave up 1 base and J gave up 6 bases, with 11 bases separating them. Germline CDR1 is SGHNT and CDR2 is YYREEE (reference sequence). CDR3 amino acids: CASSLPPPRNEQFF. In DNA, the CDR3 is TGTGCCAGCAGCTTGCCCCCTCCTCGCAATGAGCAGTTCTTC. Complete variable domain (other parts from reference TRBV5-4 and TRBJ2-1): ETGVTQSPTHLIKTRGQQVTLRCSSQSGHNTVSWYQQALGQGPQFIFQYYREEENGRGNFPPRFSGLQFPNYSSELNVNALELDDSALYLCASSLPPPRNEQFFGPGTRLTVL.

The chain recombines TRBV12-3 or TRBV12-4 with TRBJ2-7; the D gene is possibly TRBD1 (6 bases). The CDR3 spans 13 residues. Deletions cut 6 bases from V and 3 bases from J, with 12 bases between. The CDR3 loop reads CASSRTESYEQYF. Written as DNA, the CDR3 is TGTGCCAGCAGCCGGACAGAGAGCTACGAGCAGTACTTC.

This chain links TRBV30 with TRBJ1-3; D unresolved. The V gene lost 0 bases and the J gene lost 4 bases, with 10 bases spanning the gap. Germline assignment: CDR1 GTSNPN and CDR2 SVGIG (reference sequence). This CDR3 spans 14 amino acids. The CDR3 sequence: CAWSVSAGGNTIYF. CDR3 DNA sequence: TGTGCCTGGAGTGTCTCGGCGGGGGGAAACACCATATATTTT.